This T cell receptor beta chain emerged from a study of neurological immune-mediated disorders. Study-wide results and caveats: The expanded clones of different subjects shared no CDR3 amino acid sequences (suggesting private repertoires in all groups).

5'RACE with 10-nucleotide random UMIs produced the cDNA. A single run covered 15-18 subjects with over 160 million TCR-beta sequences. TCRdb recomputed calls from the 5' RACE reads with MiXCR, one row per CDR3 protein. The sample includes around 130,000 distinct CDR3 sequences, about 3.4% seen only once; the top ten take over 1%. This clonotype was detected many times. Its antigen remains unidentified. The sequencing sample was made of PBMCs. This sequence was found in a woman aged 25 to 45 with multiple sclerosis.

CDR3 bases: TGCGCCAGCAGCAGAGGACTAGCGGGGGGGTCGAGAAATGAGCAGTTCTTC. It yields the protein CASSRGLAGGSRNEQFF. The genes are TRBV5-1 and TRBJ2-1; 15 nucleotides align to TRBD2. Germline CDR1 and CDR2: SGHRS and YFSETQ. This CDR3 has 17 residues. V dropped 4 bases and J dropped 7; count of bases not matched to a gene: 9.